One sample yielded the 21 T cell receptor beta chains listed below, sequenced in a study of T cells after posttransplantation cyclophosphamide. Sequencing was performed with immunoSEQ multiplex PCR; in TCRdb, only in-frame clones are kept and a portion is missing. The sample yields about 38,000 clones, without any singletons. The sample comprised PBMCs. The receptors were sampled from a man aged 25-45 years in good health and a related stem cell transplant donor.

A few counts support this clone. The chain uses TRBV5-1 and TRBJ2-3, with 10 nucleotides matching TRBD2. V dropped 4 bases and J dropped 5; count of bases not matched to a gene: 10. Germline V gene sequence: CDR1 SGHRS, CDR2 YFSETQ. CDR3 size: 16 residues. Here the CDR3 reads CASSPSGGAKVDTQYF. The CDR3 DNA is TGCGCCAGCAGCCCCAGCGGGGGGGCAAAGGTAGATACGCAGTATTTT. Complete variable domain (other parts from reference TRBV5-1 and TRBJ2-3): KAGVTQTPRYLIKTRGQQVTLSCSPISGHRSVSWYQQTPGQGLQFLFEYFSETQRNKGNFPGRFSGRQFSNSRSEMNVSTLELGDSALYLCASSPSGGAKVDTQYFGPGTRLTVL.

This clone has at least ten counts. The chain links TRBV18 to TRBJ1-2, with 9 bases aligning to TRBD1. V shed 3 bases and J 6 bases; nucleotides not matched to a gene: 14. This CDR3 contains 17 residues. The V gene's germline CDR1 is KGHSH and CDR2 LQKENI. The CDR3 spells CASSPKPGQGLGDGYTF. In nucleotides, the CDR3 is TGTGCCAGCTCACCGAAACCGGGACAGGGCCTAGGGGATGGCTACACCTTC.

This clone was counted only a few times. The gene calls are TRBV5-1 and TRBJ2-3; tentative D call: TRBD1 (6 bases). This CDR3 region has 17 residues. Trimming took 4 bases from V and 2 from J, leaving 20 bases between them. The germline gives CDR1 SGHRS, CDR2 YFSETQ. The CDR3 coding sequence is TGCGCCAGCAGCGCAGGACAGATACAAGCGGTCACAGATACGCAGTATTTT. This codes for CASSAGQIQAVTDTQYF. The complete variable domain, with remaining parts taken from reference TRBV5-1 and TRBJ2-3, reads KAGVTQTPRYLIKTRGQQVTLSCSPISGHRSVSWYQQTPGQGLQFLFEYFSETQRNKGNFPGRFSGRQFSNSRSEMNVSTLELGDSALYLCASSAGQIQAVTDTQYFGPGTRLTVL.

The chain couples TRBV6-2 or TRBV6-3 to TRBJ1-1; a weak D match, TRBD1 (6 bases). This CDR3 has 16 residues. V was cut by 2 bases and J by 2 bases, with 15 bases left in between. Per the germline V gene, CDR1 is MNHEY and CDR2 is SVGEGT. The CDR3 coding sequence is TGTGCCAGCAGTTACCCCCGGGGGGCTGGTAACACTGAAGCTTTCTTT. The encoded protein is CASSYPRGAGNTEAFF.

In this sample, this clone turned up many times. The chain combines TRBV9 with TRBJ1-2, with a possible D match to TRBD1 (6 bases). This CDR3 has 15 residues. V was clipped by 0 bases and J by 6 bases, with 15 bases between them. Germline lookup yields CDR1 SGDLS and CDR2 YYNGEE. CDR3 sequence: CASSVAPQGRHGYTF. CDR3 nucleotide sequence: TGTGCCAGCAGCGTAGCTCCCCAGGGGCGGCATGGCTACACCTTC.

This clone has at least ten counts. The J gene is TRBJ1-4, the V gene TRBV6-5; the D gene is possibly TRBD1 (5 bases). The CDR3 runs to 14 residues. The V gene's germline CDR1 is MNHEY and CDR2 SVGAGI. V shed 2 bases and J shed 8 bases, with 12 bases lying between them. CDR3 amino acids: CASSYRGLGEKLFF. The CDR3, as DNA: TGTGCCAGCAGTTACAGGGGTTTGGGGGAAAAACTGTTTTTT.

This clone was seen at least ten times. The rearrangement joins TRBV27 to TRBJ2-7; TRBD1 might be the D (5 bases). This CDR3 has 14 residues. Germline CDR1 and CDR2: MNHEY and SMNVEV (reference sequence). V lost 2 bases and J 1 base, leaving 9 bases between the germline ends. CDR3 coding DNA: TGTGCCAGCAGTTTAGACCAGGGATCCTACGAGCAGTACTTC. Amino acids: CASSLDQGSYEQYF.

The V and J genes are TRBV9 and TRBJ2-7; D ambiguous. Germline V gene lookup returns CDR1 SGDLS and CDR2 YYNGEE. V lost 0 bases and J lost 1, with 8 bases in between. This CDR3 region has 14 residues. CDR3 DNA sequence: TGTGCCAGCAGCGTAGGGGCCGGTTCCTACGAGCAGTACTTC. This sequence encodes CASSVGAGSYEQYF.

Ten or more counts support this clone. V usage is TRBV28 and J usage is TRBJ2-2; possibly TRBD2 for D (7 bases). The CDR3 loop spans 14 amino acids. The V end lost 3 bases, the J end lost 6 bases, and 11 bases lay between the germline ends. Germline values: CDR1 MDHEN, CDR2 SYDVKM. CDR3 protein: CASSFSGGPGELFF. CDR3 nucleotide sequence: TGTGCCAGCAGTTTTTCGGGGGGCCCCGGGGAGCTGTTTTTT.

This clone came up many times. The chain recombines TRBV6-1 with TRBJ2-4; D perhaps matches TRBD2 (6 bases). CDR3 size: 13 residues. Germline V CDR1 and CDR2: MNHNS, SASEGT. V gave up 1 base and J gave up 6 bases, with 7 bases separating them. The CDR3 nucleotides read TGTGCCAGCAGTGAAGGGGACTTAAACATTCAGTACTTC. Amino acids: CASSEGDLNIQYF.

This clone was detected many times. This chain joins TRBV7-3 and TRBJ2-1, with TRBD2 as a possible D gene (6 bases). Trimming stripped 5 bases from V and 4 bases from J, with 12 bases between. The CDR3 contains 14 residues. CDR1 and CDR2 from the germline V gene are SGHTA and FQGTGA. In DNA, the CDR3 is TGTGCCAGCAGCCCCGGGACTTCATACAATGAGCAGTTCTTC. As protein: CASSPGTSYNEQFF.

Many counts were recorded for this clone. V gene TRBV7-8 combines with J gene TRBJ2-1, with 11 bases aligning to TRBD2. Germline V gene data show CDR1 as SGHVS and CDR2 as FQNEAQ. This CDR3 is 14 amino acids long. Losses at the gene ends were 1 base for V and 10 bases for J; bases not matched to a gene: 3. The CDR3, as DNA: TGTGCCAGCAGCTTAGGCCTAGCGGGGGGCGAGCAGTTCTTC. Protein: CASSLGLAGGEQFF.

This clone showed up many times. This chain uses TRBV11-1 with TRBJ2-2, with a possible D match to TRBD2 (6 bases). Germline-derived CDR1 and CDR2 are SGHAT and FQDESV (reference sequence). Trimming took off 5 bases at V and 9 bases at J, with 16 bases between the two ends. This CDR3 contains 14 residues. CDR3 region: CASSPPGVARELFF. The DNA of the CDR3 is TGTGCCAGCAGCCCCCCGGGGGTCGCTAGGGAGCTGTTTTTT.

This clone has only a few counts. The chain is built from TRBV9 and TRBJ2-5, with TRBD1 matching over 9 bases. This CDR3 spans 15 amino acids. CDR1 is SGDLS and CDR2 is YYNGEE in the germline V gene. V shed 4 bases, J shed 2 bases, and the junction held 6 bases outside the gene matches. CDR3 DNA: TGTGCCAGCAGCCAACCCGGGACAGGGCAAGAGACCCAGTACTTC. Residues: CASSQPGTGQETQYF.

This clone was found many times. This chain connects TRBV10-3 to TRBJ2-1; TRBD2 might be the D (6 bases). Germline V gene sequence: CDR1 ENHRY, CDR2 SYGVKD. Trimming stripped 2 bases from V and 9 bases from J, with 20 bases between. The CDR3 has 16 residues. CDR3 DNA: TGTGCCATCAGTGAGCCTCGCGGGGCCCCTCCTAGTGAGCAGTTCTTC. Its protein product is CAISEPRGAPPSEQFF.

The table lists this clone with many counts. The chain recombines TRBV19 with TRBJ1-1; D possibly corresponds to TRBD1 (5 bases). V shed 3 bases and J shed 5 bases, with 19 bases lying between them. CDR3 length equals 16 residues. Germline-derived CDR1 and CDR2 are LNHDA and SQIVND (reference sequence). The CDR3 DNA is TGTGCCAGTAGTATTAGGGGCAGGGTGGTGGGGACTGAAGCTTTCTTT. Amino acid sequence: CASSIRGRVVGTEAFF.

This clone was counted many times. V usage is TRBV19 and J usage is TRBJ2-1; 9 positions match TRBD1. The J segment lost 7 bases and the V segment lost 5 bases, leaving 15 bases of the junction unmatched. Germline CDR1 and CDR2: LNHDA and SQIVND (reference sequence). The CDR3 totals 17 residues. CDR3: CASSAMRTGVSENEQFF. CDR3 nucleotides: TGTGCCAGTAGTGCCATGAGGACAGGGGTTAGCGAAAATGAGCAGTTCTTC.

There are a few counts of this clone. Written as DNA, the CDR3 is TGCGCCAGCAGCTTGGACAGGGTGAACACTGAAGCTTTCTTT. This encodes CASSLDRVNTEAFF. V usage is TRBV5-1 and J usage is TRBJ1-1; a possible D gene is TRBD1 (6 bases). CDR3 size: 14 residues. CDR1 is SGHRS, CDR2 YFSETQ, per germline. V shed 0 bases and J shed 0 bases, with 6 bases lying between them.

Ten or more counts support this clone. J is TRBJ1-1 and V is TRBV28; 7 positions agree with TRBD1. V dropped 5 bases and J dropped 4; count of bases not matched to a gene: 16. Per the germline V gene, CDR1 is MDHEN and CDR2 is SYDVKM. There are 17 residues in the CDR3. The CDR3 sequence is CASSPPLGTEGSTEAFF. The CDR3 region has the DNA TGTGCCAGCAGTCCCCCCCTAGGGACAGAGGGGAGCACTGAAGCTTTCTTT.

This clone occurred many times. The chain has TRBV7-2 and TRBJ2-7; perhaps TRBD1 as D (6 bases). This CDR3 has 14 residues. Germline CDR1 is SGHTA and CDR2 is FQGNSA. Deletions cut 4 bases from V and 2 bases from J, with 12 bases between. Written as DNA, the CDR3 is TGTGCCAGCAGCTCGAACAGGGCAGCCTACGAGCAGTACTTC. This translates into CASSSNRAAYEQYF.

This clone was picked up many times. This chain joins TRBV7-3 and TRBJ2-3; TRBD2 aligns across 12 bases. Trimming removed 4 bases from V and 1 base from J; junction bases left unmatched: 6. This CDR3 contains 17 residues. Germline-derived CDR1 and CDR2 are SGHTA and FQGTGA. CDR3 DNA: TGTGCCAGCAGCTCGCGGACTAGCGGGGACCGCACAGATACGCAGTATTTT. This codes for CASSSRTSGDRTDTQYF.